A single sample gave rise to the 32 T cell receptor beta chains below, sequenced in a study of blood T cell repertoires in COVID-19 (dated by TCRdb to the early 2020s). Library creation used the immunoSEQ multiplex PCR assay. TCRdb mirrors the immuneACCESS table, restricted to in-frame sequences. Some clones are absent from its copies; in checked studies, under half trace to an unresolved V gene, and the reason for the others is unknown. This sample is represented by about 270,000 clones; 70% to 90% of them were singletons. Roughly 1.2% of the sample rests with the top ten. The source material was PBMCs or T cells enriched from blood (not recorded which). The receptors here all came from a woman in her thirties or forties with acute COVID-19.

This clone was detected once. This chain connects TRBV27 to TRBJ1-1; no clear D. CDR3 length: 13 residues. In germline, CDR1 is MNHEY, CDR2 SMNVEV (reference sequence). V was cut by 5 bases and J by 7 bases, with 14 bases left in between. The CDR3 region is CASSPIARSEAFF. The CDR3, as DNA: TGTGCCAGCAGTCCTATAGCTCGGAGTGAAGCTTTCTTT.

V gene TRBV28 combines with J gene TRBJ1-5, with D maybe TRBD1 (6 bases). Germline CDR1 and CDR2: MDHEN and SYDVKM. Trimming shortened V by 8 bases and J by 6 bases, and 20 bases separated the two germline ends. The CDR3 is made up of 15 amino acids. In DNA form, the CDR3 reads TGTGCCAGCCATGCCTGGGGGCGAAGGACTCAGCCCCAGCATTTT. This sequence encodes CASHAWGRRTQPQHF. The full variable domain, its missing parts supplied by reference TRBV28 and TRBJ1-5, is DVKVTQSSRYLVKRTGEKVFLECVQDMDHENMFWYRQDPGLGLRLIYFSYDVKMKEKGDIPEGYSVSREKKERFSLILESASTNQTSMYLCASHAWGRRTQPQHFGDGTRLSIL.

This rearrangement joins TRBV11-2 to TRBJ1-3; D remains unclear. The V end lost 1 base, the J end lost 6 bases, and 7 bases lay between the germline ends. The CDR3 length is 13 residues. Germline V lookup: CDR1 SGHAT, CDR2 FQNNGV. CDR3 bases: TGTGCCAGCAGCTTAGGGCAACCAAACACCATATATTTT. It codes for CASSLGQPNTIYF.

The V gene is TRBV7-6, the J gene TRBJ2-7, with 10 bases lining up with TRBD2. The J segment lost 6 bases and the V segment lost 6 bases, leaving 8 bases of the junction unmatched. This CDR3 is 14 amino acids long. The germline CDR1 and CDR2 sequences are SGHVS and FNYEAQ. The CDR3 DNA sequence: TGTGCCAGCAGTGCAAGCGGGAGGGCCGTCGAGCAGTACTTC. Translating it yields CASSASGRAVEQYF.

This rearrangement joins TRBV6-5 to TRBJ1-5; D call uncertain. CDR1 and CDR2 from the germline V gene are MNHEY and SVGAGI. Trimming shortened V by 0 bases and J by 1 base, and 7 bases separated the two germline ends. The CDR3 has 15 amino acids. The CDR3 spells CASSYSLRSNQPQHF. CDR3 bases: TGTGCCAGCAGTTACTCGTTGAGGAGCAATCAGCCCCAGCATTTT.

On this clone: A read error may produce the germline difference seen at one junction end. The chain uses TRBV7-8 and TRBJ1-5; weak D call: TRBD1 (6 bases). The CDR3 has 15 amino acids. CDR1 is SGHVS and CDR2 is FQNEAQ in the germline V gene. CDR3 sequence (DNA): TGTGCCAGCAGCTCCGGACAGACGGGCAAACAGCCCCAGCATTTT. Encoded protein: CASSSGQTGKQPQHF.

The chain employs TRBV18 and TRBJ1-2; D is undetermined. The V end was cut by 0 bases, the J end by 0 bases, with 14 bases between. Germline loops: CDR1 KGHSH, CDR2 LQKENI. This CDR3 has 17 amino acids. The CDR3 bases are TGTGCCAGCTCACCACCGACGGGGTGGACCTCTAACTATGGCTACACCTTC. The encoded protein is CASSPPTGWTSNYGYTF. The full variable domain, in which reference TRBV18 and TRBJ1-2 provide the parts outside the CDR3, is NAGVMQNPRHLVRRRGQEARLRCSPMKGHSHVYWYRQLPEEGLKFMVYLQKENIIDESGMPKERFSAEFPKEGPSILRIQQVVRGDSAAYFCASSPPTGWTSNYGYTFGSGTRLTVV.

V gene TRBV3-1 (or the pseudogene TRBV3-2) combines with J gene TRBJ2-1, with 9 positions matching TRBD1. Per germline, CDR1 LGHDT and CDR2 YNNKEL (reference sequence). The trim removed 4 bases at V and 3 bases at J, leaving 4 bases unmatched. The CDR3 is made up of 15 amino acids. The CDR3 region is CASSRGTGYYNEQFF. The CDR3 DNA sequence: TGTGCCAGCAGCCGCGGGACAGGGTACTACAATGAGCAGTTCTTC.

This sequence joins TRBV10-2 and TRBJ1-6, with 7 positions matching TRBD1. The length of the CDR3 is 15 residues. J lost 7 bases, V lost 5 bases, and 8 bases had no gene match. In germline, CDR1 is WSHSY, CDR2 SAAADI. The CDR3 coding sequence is TGCGCCAGCAGTCCGGCAGGGGGGACCAATTCACCCCTCCACTTT. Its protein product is CASSPAGGTNSPLHF.

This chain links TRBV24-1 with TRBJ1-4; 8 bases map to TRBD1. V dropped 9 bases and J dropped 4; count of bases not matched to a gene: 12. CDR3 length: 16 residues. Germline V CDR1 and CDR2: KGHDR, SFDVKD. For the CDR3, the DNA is TGTGCCACCGGGACAGGAGTATATCCAGGTAATGAAAAACTGTTTTTT. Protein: CATGTGVYPGNEKLFF.

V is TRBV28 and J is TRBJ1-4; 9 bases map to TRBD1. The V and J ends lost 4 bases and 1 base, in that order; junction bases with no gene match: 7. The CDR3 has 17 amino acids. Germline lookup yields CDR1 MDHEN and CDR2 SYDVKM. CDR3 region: CASSYPGQGLTNEKLFF. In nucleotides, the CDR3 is TGTGCCAGCAGTTACCCGGGACAGGGATTAACTAATGAAAAACTGTTTTTT.

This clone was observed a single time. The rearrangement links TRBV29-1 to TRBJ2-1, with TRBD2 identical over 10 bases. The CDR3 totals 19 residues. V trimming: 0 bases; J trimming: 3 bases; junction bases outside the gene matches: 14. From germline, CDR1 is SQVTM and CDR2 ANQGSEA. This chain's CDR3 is CSVEDRIAGGSPYYNEQFF. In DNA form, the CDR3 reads TGCAGCGTTGAAGATAGGATAGCGGGAGGATCCCCTTACTACAATGAGCAGTTCTTC.

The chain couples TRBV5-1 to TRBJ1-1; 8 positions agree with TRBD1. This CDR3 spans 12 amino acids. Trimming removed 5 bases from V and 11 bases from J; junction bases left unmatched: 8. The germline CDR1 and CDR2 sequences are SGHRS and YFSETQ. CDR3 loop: CASSQAGGWAFF. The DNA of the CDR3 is TGCGCCAGCAGTCAAGCAGGGGGCTGGGCTTTCTTT.

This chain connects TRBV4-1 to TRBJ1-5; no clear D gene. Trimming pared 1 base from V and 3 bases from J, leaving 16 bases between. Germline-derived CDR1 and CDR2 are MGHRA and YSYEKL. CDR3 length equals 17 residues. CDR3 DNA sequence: TGCGCCAGCAGCCAAGTCGGCCCAACGGGGTCCAATCAGCCCCAGCATTTT. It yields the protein CASSQVGPTGSNQPQHF.

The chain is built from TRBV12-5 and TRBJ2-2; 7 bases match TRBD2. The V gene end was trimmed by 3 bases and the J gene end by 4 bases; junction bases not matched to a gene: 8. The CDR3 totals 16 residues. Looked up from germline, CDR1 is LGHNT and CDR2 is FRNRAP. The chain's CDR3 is CASGFPTGGGTGELFF. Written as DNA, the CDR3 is TGTGCTAGTGGTTTCCCAACGGGAGGCGGCACCGGGGAGCTGTTTTTT.

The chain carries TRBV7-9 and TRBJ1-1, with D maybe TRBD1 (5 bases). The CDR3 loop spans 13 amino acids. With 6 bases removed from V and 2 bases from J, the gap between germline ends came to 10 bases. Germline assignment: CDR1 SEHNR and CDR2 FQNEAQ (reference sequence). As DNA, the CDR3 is TGTGCCAGCAGTTGGGGGGACAACACTGAAGCTTTCTTT. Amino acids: CASSWGDNTEAFF. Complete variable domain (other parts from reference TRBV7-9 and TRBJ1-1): DTGVSQNPRHKITKRGQNVTFRCDPISEHNRLYWYRQTLGQGPEFLTYFQNEAQLEKSRLLSDRFSAERPKGSFSTLEIQRTEQGDSAMYLCASSWGDNTEAFFGQGTRLTVV.

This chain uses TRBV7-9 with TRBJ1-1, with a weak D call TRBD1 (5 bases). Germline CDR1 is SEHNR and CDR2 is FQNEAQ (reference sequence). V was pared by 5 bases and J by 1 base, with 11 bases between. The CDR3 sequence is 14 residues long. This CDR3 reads CASSPRAENTEAFF. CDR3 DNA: TGTGCCAGCAGCCCCAGGGCCGAGAACACTGAAGCTTTCTTT.

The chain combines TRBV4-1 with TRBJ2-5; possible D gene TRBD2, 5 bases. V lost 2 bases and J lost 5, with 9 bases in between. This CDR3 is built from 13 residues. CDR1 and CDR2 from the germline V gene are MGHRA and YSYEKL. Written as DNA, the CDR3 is TGCGCCAGCAGCCAATTAGCGAGGGAGACCCAGTACTTC. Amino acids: CASSQLARETQYF.

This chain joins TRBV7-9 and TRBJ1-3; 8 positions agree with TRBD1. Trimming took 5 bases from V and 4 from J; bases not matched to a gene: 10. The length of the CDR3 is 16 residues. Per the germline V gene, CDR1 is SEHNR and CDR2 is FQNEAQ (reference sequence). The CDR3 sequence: CASSPGQGGRGNTIYF. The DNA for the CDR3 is TGTGCCAGCAGCCCAGGACAGGGAGGTCGAGGAAACACCATATATTTT.

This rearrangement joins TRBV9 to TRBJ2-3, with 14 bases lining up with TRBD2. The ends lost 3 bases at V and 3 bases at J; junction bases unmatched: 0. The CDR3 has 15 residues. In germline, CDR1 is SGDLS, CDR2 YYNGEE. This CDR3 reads CASSGLAGGTDTQYF. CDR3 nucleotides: TGTGCCAGCAGCGGACTAGCGGGAGGGACAGATACGCAGTATTTT.

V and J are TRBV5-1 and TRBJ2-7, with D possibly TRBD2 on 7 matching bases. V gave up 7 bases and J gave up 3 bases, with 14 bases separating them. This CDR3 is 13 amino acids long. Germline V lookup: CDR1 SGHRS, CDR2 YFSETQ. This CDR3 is CASGRGGIYEQYF. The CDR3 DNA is TGCGCCAGCGGCCGCGGGGGCATCTACGAGCAGTACTTC.

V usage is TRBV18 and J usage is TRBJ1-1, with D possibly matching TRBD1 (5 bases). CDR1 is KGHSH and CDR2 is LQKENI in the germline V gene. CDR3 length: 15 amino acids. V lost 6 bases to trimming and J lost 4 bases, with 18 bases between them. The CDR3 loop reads CASSLAETVLTEAFF. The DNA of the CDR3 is TGTGCCAGCTCGCTGGCGGAGACAGTCCTCACTGAAGCTTTCTTT.

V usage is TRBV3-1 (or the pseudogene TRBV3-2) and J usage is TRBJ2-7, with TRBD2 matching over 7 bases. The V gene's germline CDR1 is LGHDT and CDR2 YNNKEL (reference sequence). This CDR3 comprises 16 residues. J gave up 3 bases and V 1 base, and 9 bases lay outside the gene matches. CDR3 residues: CASSQVYLAVGYEQYV. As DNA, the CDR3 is TGTGCCAGCAGCCAAGTGTATCTAGCGGTGGGCTACGAGCAGTACGTC.

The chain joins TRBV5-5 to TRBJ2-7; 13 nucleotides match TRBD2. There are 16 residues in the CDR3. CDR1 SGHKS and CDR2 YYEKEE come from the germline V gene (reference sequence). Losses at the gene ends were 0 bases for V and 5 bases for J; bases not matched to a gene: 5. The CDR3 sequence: CASSLGLAGGLNEQYV. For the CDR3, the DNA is TGTGCCAGCAGCTTGGGACTAGCGGGAGGTCTCAACGAGCAGTACGTC.

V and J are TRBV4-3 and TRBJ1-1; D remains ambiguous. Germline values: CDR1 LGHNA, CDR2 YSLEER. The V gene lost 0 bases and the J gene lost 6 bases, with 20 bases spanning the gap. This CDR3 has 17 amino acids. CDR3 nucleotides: TGCGCCAGCAGCCAAGAAAGACTTTCGCGGAGTTTCGCTGAAGCTTTCTTT. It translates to CASSQERLSRSFAEAFF.

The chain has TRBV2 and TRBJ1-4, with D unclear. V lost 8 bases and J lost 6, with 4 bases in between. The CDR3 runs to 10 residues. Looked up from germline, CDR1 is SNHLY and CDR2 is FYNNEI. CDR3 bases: TGTGCCAGCTCTTATGAAAAACTGTTTTTT. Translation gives CASSYEKLFF.

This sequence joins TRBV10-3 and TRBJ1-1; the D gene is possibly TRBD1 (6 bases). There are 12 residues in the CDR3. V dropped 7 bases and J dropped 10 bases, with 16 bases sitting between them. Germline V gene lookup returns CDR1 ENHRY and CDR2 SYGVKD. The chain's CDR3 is CAITPDSGRAFF. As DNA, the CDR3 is TGTGCCATCACCCCGGACAGTGGGAGAGCTTTCTTT.

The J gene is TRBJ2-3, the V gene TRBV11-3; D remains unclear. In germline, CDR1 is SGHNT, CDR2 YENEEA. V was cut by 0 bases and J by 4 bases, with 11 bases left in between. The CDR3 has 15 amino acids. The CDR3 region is CASSLDFGRSDTQYF. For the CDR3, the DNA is TGTGCCAGCAGCTTAGATTTTGGCAGGTCAGATACGCAGTATTTT.

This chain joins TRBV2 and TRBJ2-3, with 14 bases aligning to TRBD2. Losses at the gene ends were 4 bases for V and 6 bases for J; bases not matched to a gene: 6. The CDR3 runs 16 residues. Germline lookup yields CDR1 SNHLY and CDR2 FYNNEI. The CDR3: CASSVGTSGSWDTQYF. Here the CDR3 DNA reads TGTGCCAGCAGTGTCGGGACTAGCGGGAGTTGGGATACGCAGTATTTT.

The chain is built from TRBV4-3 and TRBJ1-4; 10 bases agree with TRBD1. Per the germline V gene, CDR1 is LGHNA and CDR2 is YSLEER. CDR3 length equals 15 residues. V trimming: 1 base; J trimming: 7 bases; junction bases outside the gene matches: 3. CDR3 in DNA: TGCGCCAGCAGCCAAGCCGGGACAGGGGTTGAAAAACTGTTTTTT. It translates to CASSQAGTGVEKLFF.

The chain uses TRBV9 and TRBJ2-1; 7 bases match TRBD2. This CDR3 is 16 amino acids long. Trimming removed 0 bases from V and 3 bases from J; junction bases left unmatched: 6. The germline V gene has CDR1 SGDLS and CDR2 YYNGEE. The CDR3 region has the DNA TGTGCCAGCAGCGTAGTGAACGGGGGGTTCTACAATGAGCAGTTCTTC. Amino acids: CASSVVNGGFYNEQFF.

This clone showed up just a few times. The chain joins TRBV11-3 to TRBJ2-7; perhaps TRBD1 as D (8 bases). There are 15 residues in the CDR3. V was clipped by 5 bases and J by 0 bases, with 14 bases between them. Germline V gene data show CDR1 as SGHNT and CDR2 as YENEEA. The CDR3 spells CASSPTGGDSYEQYV. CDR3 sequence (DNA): TGTGCCAGCAGCCCCACAGGGGGGGACTCCTACGAGCAGTACGTC.